This T cell receptor beta chain is from a study of kidney transplant recipient with SARS-CoV-2 infection. Deletions cut 8 bases from V and 6 bases from J, with 17 bases between. The CDR3 runs 15 residues. Germline CDR1 MDHEN, CDR2 SYDVKM. Each CDR3 protein is one row after TCRdb ran MiXCR on the reads. The sample has approximately 250,000 distinct CDR3 sequences, under 35% seen once. This clonotype has a count of ten or more. Sequenced here: a blood sample, sampled at baseline and on day 111 from a kidney transplant recipient. The V gene is TRBV28, the J gene TRBJ1-6, with no clear D. This receptor was taken from a male patient between 25 and 40 years old who had COVID-19 and was a kidney transplant recipient. Some of the T cells may derive from the graft donor. CDR3 loop: CASCAPGPINSPLHF. CDR3 nucleotide sequence: TGTGCCAGCTGTGCCCCTGGACCTATTAATTCACCCCTCCACTTT.